Below, 28 T cell receptor beta chains from the same sample are listed, as sequenced in a study of Graves' ophthalmopathy and Graves' hyperthyroidism. Investigators amplified TCR beta CDR3 regions from RNA transcripts. Second-round multiplex PCR followed a first-round RT-PCR using HTBI primers. Via MiXCR, TCRdb re-called the multiplex PCR reads, giving one row per CDR3 protein. The top ten hold around 4% of the sample, which has about 550,000 distinct CDR3 sequences, under 45% seen once. Sequencing was performed on peripheral blood or thyroid tissue (not recorded which). The receptors stem from an adult man with Graves' hyperthyroidism.

The chain uses TRBV7-9 and TRBJ2-7, with TRBD1 matching over 7 bases. The CDR3 has 13 amino acids. V was clipped by 3 bases and J by 3 bases; unmatched bases: 2. The germline gives CDR1 SEHNR, CDR2 FQNEAQ (reference sequence). CDR3 nucleotide sequence: TGTGCCAGCAGCTTCGACAGGGACTACGAGCAGTACTTC. It codes for CASSFDRDYEQYF. Supplemented by reference TRBV7-9 and TRBJ2-7, the full variable domain reads DTGVSQNPRHKITKRGQNVTFRCDPISEHNRLYWYRQTLGQGPEFLTYFQNEAQLEKSRLLSDRFSAERPKGSFSTLEIQRTEQGDSAMYLCASSFDRDYEQYFGPGTRLTVT.

This clonotype was recorded at least ten times. The chain employs TRBV20-1 and TRBJ1-4; possibly TRBD1 for D (6 bases). The CDR3 runs to 14 residues. V dropped 3 bases and J dropped 3 bases, with 11 bases sitting between them. Germline V lookup: CDR1 DFQATT, CDR2 SNEGSKA (reference sequence). CDR3: CSASPGGPNEKLFF. The CDR3, as DNA: TGCAGTGCTAGCCCTGGGGGGCCTAATGAAAAACTGTTTTTT.

Ten or more counts support this clonotype. The chain joins TRBV7-4 to TRBJ1-5, with 8 bases lining up with TRBD1. The CDR3 totals 17 residues. Per the germline V gene, CDR1 is SGHVT and CDR2 is SQSDAQ. The J segment lost 6 bases and the V segment lost 4 bases, leaving 14 bases of the junction unmatched. CDR3 loop: CASSSNTSTGEGQPQHF. CDR3 sequence (DNA): TGTGCCAGCAGCTCTAACACCTCGACAGGGGAGGGTCAGCCCCAGCATTTT.

The chain joins TRBV29-1 to TRBJ1-2; TRBD1 might be the D (6 bases). This CDR3 has 12 amino acids. Between the trimmed V and J ends, which lost 7 bases and 7 bases, there was a span of 16 bases. Germline CDR1 SQVTM, CDR2 ANQGSEA. The CDR3 DNA reads as TGCAGCGCCCGAGAGGGGGGGCCTGGCTACACCTTC. Encoded protein: CSAREGGPGYTF.

This clonotype was seen a handful of times. A much larger clone lies one base from this, so it may be a read error. The rearrangement links TRBV29-1 to TRBJ2-7; D remains unclear. This CDR3 has 16 amino acids. Germline lookup yields CDR1 SQVTM and CDR2 ANQGSEA. The DNA of the CDR3 is TGCAGCGTTGAAGATCTGGGCATCACGAGCTCCTACGGGCAGTACTTC. Translated, it gives CSVEDLGITSSYGQYF.

The J gene is TRBJ2-5, the V gene TRBV24-1, with 7 bases that match TRBD2. The CDR3 runs 15 residues. V gave up 11 bases and J gave up 4 bases; unmatched junction bases: 15. The germline V gene has CDR1 KGHDR and CDR2 SFDVKD. The chain's CDR3 is CASSPQSGGRETQYF. The CDR3 DNA follows: TGTGCCAGCTCACCACAATCGGGAGGTCGAGAGACCCAGTACTTC.

V gene TRBV6-5 combines with J gene TRBJ2-5; TRBD2 agrees at 7 bases. The J call may be incorrect, as the DNA end agrees better with TRBJ2-4. There are 15 residues in the CDR3. Germline V gene lookup returns CDR1 MNHEY and CDR2 SVGAGI. CDR3 in DNA: TGTGCCAGCAGTTACTCGGGCGGGAGCAAAAACATTCAGTACTTC. Residues: CASSYSGGSKNIQYF.

In this sample, this clonotype turned up once. The chain carries TRBV19 and TRBJ2-3; TRBD1 agrees at 9 bases. This CDR3 spans 15 amino acids. Per the germline V gene, CDR1 is LNHDA and CDR2 is SQIVND (reference sequence). V gave up 6 bases and J gave up 4 bases; unmatched junction bases: 8. Written as DNA, the CDR3 is TGTGCCAGTAGCTCGGGACAGGGAGGACCAGATACGCAGTATTTT. It specifies CASSSGQGGPDTQYF.

This clonotype was recorded many times. J is TRBJ1-5 and V is TRBV10-2; 7 nucleotides align to TRBD1. With V trimmed by 6 bases and J by 3 bases, 2 bases remained unmatched. The length of the CDR3 is 13 residues. Germline CDR1 WSHSY, CDR2 SAAADI. CDR3 amino acids: CASSRGTNQPQHF. In nucleotides, the CDR3 is TGCGCCAGCAGCAGGGGGACCAATCAGCCCCAGCATTTT.

This chain connects TRBV6-5 to TRBJ1-1; possibly TRBD1 for D (6 bases). The CDR3 consists of 16 residues. V was pared by 0 bases and J by 0 bases, with 11 bases between. Germline-derived CDR1 and CDR2 are MNHEY and SVGAGI. The CDR3 is CASSYSRTVMNTEAFF. The CDR3, as DNA: TGTGCCAGCAGTTACTCCCGGACAGTTATGAACACTGAAGCTTTCTTT.

Relative to its sample, this clonotype is medium-sized (0.01 to 0.1%). V usage is TRBV7-2 and J usage is TRBJ1-2, with unresolved D. The CDR3 has 12 amino acids. The V and J ends lost 5 bases and 3 bases respectively, with 7 bases between them. CDR1 is SGHTA and CDR2 is FQGNSA in the germline V gene. CDR3 sequence reads: CASSQTDYGYTF. CDR3 sequence (DNA): TGTGCCAGCAGCCAAACAGACTATGGCTACACCTTC.

As regards this clonotype: A read error may be the cause here, since a much bigger clone is one base away. The CDR3 DNA follows: TGTGCCAGCAGCTTAATAGGTAGCTCCGATACCTACGGGCAGTACTTC. Translated: CASSLIGSSDTYGQYF. The chain is built from TRBV7-9 and TRBJ2-7, with D uncertain. The germline V gene has CDR1 SEHNR and CDR2 FQNEAQ (reference sequence). CDR3 length: 16 amino acids.

This clonotype was detected a few times. This chain joins TRBV28 and TRBJ1-1; D is undetermined. V gave up 1 base and J gave up 2 bases, with 14 bases separating them. The CDR3 runs to 16 residues. Germline CDR1 MDHEN, CDR2 SYDVKM. This chain's CDR3 is CASSLFLRGSNTEAFF. For the CDR3, the DNA is TGTGCCAGCAGTTTATTTTTACGGGGATCTAACACTGAAGCTTTCTTT.

V gene TRBV4-1 combines with J gene TRBJ2-7; D is perhaps TRBD2 (6 bases). Germline V gene sequence: CDR1 MGHRA, CDR2 YSYEKL. Trimming took off 1 base at V and 1 base at J, with 8 bases between the two ends. There are 14 residues in the CDR3. The CDR3 loop reads CASSQAGGSYEQYF. The CDR3 nucleotides read TGCGCCAGCAGCCAAGCTGGGGGGTCCTACGAGCAGTACTTC.

The chain employs TRBV7-2 and TRBJ2-7, with D hard to call. Germline CDR1 SGHTA, CDR2 FQGNSA. Trimming took 8 bases from V and 0 from J, leaving 14 bases between them. The CDR3 has 14 amino acids. The CDR3 coding sequence is TGTGCCAGCTCCCCTTGGGGATACTCCTACGAGCAGTACTTC. Its protein is CASSPWGYSYEQYF.

With respect to this clonotype: A junction end diverges from the germline sequence, so it may reflect a read error. The chain has TRBV7-9 and TRBJ2-7, with TRBD2 identical over 8 bases. The CDR3 runs to 17 residues. In germline, CDR1 is SEHNR, CDR2 FQNEAQ (reference sequence). This chain's CDR3 is CAGSSTELAVTTYEQYF. For the CDR3, the DNA is TGTGCCGGCAGCTCGACCGAACTAGCGGTGACCACCTACGAGCAGTACTTC.

This clonotype was counted a few times. This chain joins TRBV7-9 and TRBJ2-5; D unresolved. Trimming removed 0 bases from V and 5 bases from J, with 7 bases in between. The CDR3 runs to 13 residues. Per germline, CDR1 SEHNR and CDR2 FQNEAQ (reference sequence). The CDR3 sequence is CASSLATSETQYF. CDR3 nucleotides: TGTGCCAGCAGCTTAGCGACGTCCGAGACCCAGTACTTC.

The chain couples TRBV19 to TRBJ1-4; 8 bases match TRBD1. CDR3 length equals 16 residues. Losses at the gene ends were 5 bases for V and 3 bases for J; bases not matched to a gene: 8. From germline, CDR1 is LNHDA and CDR2 SQIVND (reference sequence). The CDR3, as DNA: TGTGCCAGTAGTGCCGGACAGGGAACGCCTAATGAAAAACTGTTTTTT. Protein sequence: CASSAGQGTPNEKLFF.

In its sample, this clonotype was seen many times. J is TRBJ2-7 and V is TRBV12-3 or TRBV12-4; D remains ambiguous. Trimming stripped 2 bases from V and 6 bases from J, with 8 bases between. The CDR3 has 12 amino acids. In nucleotides, the CDR3 is TGTGCCAGCAGTTTATGGCAGGCCGAGCAGTACTTC. Amino acids: CASSLWQAEQYF.

The V and J genes are TRBV27 and TRBJ2-7, with a weak D call TRBD1 (6 bases). Germline CDR1 MNHEY, CDR2 SMNVEV (reference sequence). This CDR3 is 13 amino acids long. V shed 8 bases and J shed 2 bases, with 13 bases lying between them. CDR3 region: CASSDGGPYEQYF. CDR3 coding DNA: TGTGCCAGCTCTGATGGGGGCCCCTACGAGCAGTACTTC.

The chain joins TRBV19 to TRBJ1-5; 9 bases are a match to TRBD1. The germline V gene encodes CDR1 LNHDA and CDR2 SQIVND (reference sequence). V shed 8 bases, J shed 1 base, and the junction held 3 bases outside the gene matches. The CDR3 contains 14 residues. CDR3 protein: CASGTGKSNQPQHF. CDR3 in DNA: TGTGCCAGTGGGACAGGGAAAAGCAATCAGCCCCAGCATTTT.

The table lists this clonotype with many counts. This chain connects TRBV2 to TRBJ1-5, with D hard to call. Germline V gives CDR1 SNHLY, CDR2 FYNNEI. V was shortened by 4 bases and J by 4 bases, with 8 bases between the two germline ends. This CDR3 has 13 residues. The CDR3: CASSGQDNQPQHF. CDR3 coding DNA: TGTGCCAGCAGTGGGCAGGATAATCAGCCCCAGCATTTT.

In this sample, this clonotype turned up many times. The chain recombines TRBV7-9 with TRBJ1-1; D not resolved. This CDR3 has 14 residues. From germline, CDR1 is SEHNR and CDR2 FQNEAQ (reference sequence). Trimming took off 5 bases at V and 0 bases at J, with 10 bases between the two ends. CDR3 protein: CASSTTVMNTEAFF. For the CDR3, the DNA is TGTGCCAGCAGCACTACCGTCATGAACACTGAAGCTTTCTTT.

The table lists this clonotype with many counts. The V and J genes are TRBV3-1 and TRBJ1-1; D remains unclear. The germline CDR1 and CDR2 sequences are LGHDT and YNNKEL (reference sequence). V dropped 1 base and J dropped 3 bases, with 9 bases sitting between them. This CDR3 is built from 14 residues. CDR3 region: CASSQGIGYTEAFF. The CDR3 DNA reads TGTGCCAGCAGCCAAGGGATAGGTTACACTGAAGCTTTCTTT.

About this clonotype: This may arise from a read error, as a much more abundant clone is one base away. The chain recombines TRBV7-9 with TRBJ1-1; 10 nucleotides agree with TRBD1. CDR1 is SEHNR and CDR2 is FQNEAQ in the germline V gene (reference sequence). The CDR3 contains 15 residues. The CDR3 here is CAISTPGTGDTEAFF. In DNA, the CDR3 is TGTGCCATCAGCACCCCCGGGACAGGGGACACTGAAGCTTTCTTT.

The chain joins TRBV12-3 or TRBV12-4 to TRBJ1-1; D not certain. V lost 8 bases, J lost 3 bases, and 13 bases lay in between. The CDR3 spans 13 residues. The CDR3 region has the DNA TGTGCCAGCCACGACGGAGGGCACACTGAAGCTTTCTTT. It codes for CASHDGGHTEAFF.

This clonotype came up once. V and J are TRBV10-3 and TRBJ1-4; the match to TRBD1 covers 7 bases. The CDR3 totals 12 residues. Germline loops: CDR1 ENHRY, CDR2 SYGVKD. The J segment lost 5 bases and the V segment lost 7 bases, leaving 1 base of the junction unmatched. As DNA, the CDR3 is TGTGCCATCAAGACAGGGAATGAAAAACTGTTTTTT. Its translation is CAIKTGNEKLFF.

The genes are TRBV7-9 and TRBJ2-7, with no clear D. V lost 0 bases and J 8 bases, leaving 8 bases between the germline ends. Germline CDR1 and CDR2: SEHNR and FQNEAQ (reference sequence). The CDR3 sequence is 12 residues long. Here the CDR3 reads CASSLAPYKQYF. The CDR3 DNA follows: TGTGCCAGCAGCTTAGCGCCGTACAAGCAGTACTTC.